Listed below are T cell receptor beta chains from one sample, sequenced in a study of T cells in Graves' hyperthyroidism and ophthalmopathy. TCRdb fed the multiplex PCR reads into MiXCR, producing one record per CDR3 protein. There are some 250,000 distinct CDR3 sequences in the sample; roughly 15% occur only once, and 10% to 15% lies in the top ten. The sequenced sample was blood. These receptors were taken from a middle-aged woman with Graves' hyperthyroidism that later progressed to Graves' ophthalmopathy. Both conserved end residues are part of each CDR3. D genes are given only for firm matches. Only part of the rows carry a size: once, few, many, or a class if the clone is expanded.

v_gene	d_gene	j_gene	abundance	CDR3nt	CDR3aa
TRBV19	TRBD2	TRBJ2-1	many	TGTGCCAGTAGTATCTGGGAGGGCTCCTACAATGAGCAGTTCTTC	CASSIWEGSYNEQFF
TRBV4-1	NA	TRBJ1-5	NA	TGCGCCAGCACCCAAGGGGGTTTGGGGGGAAAGAATAATCAGCCCCAGCATTTT	CASTQGGLGGKNNQPQHF
TRBV7-9	NA	TRBJ1-1	many	TGTGCCAGCAGCTTACAAGCTACCCAGGCTTTCTTT	CASSLQATQAFF
TRBV15	NA	TRBJ1-1	many	TGTGCCACCCATGGAGAGGGGTCGACTGAAGCTTTCTTT	CATHGEGSTEAFF
TRBV11-2	NA	TRBJ1-1	many	TGTGCCAGCAGCTCGAGTGGGTACACTGAAGCTTTCTTT	CASSSSGYTEAFF
TRBV15	TRBD1	TRBJ2-7	many	TGTGCCACCAGCAGAGTAGACTCGGGACAGGCCTACGAGCAGTACTTC	CATSRVDSGQAYEQYF
TRBV5-1	TRBD2	TRBJ2-3	many	TGCGCCAGCAGCTTCCAAATAGCGGGAGATACGCAGTATTTT	CASSFQIAGDTQYF
TRBV5-5	NA	TRBJ2-2	many	TGTGCCAGCAGCCAGTACGGAGCGAACACCGGGGAGCTGTTTTTT	CASSQYGANTGELFF
TRBV20-1	NA	TRBJ2-1	many	TGCAGTGCAAATCTCTACAATGAGCAGTTCTTC	CSANLYNEQFF
TRBV4-1	NA	TRBJ2-1	NA	TGCGCCAGCAGCCAAGGGTTCATAGGCTCCTACAATGAGCAGTTCTTC	CASSQGFIGSYNEQFF
TRBV6-1	NA	TRBJ1-2	NA	TGTGCCAGCAGTGGGGGGGGCGCTTATGGCTACACCTTC	CASSGGGAYGYTF
TRBV2	NA	TRBJ1-2	NA	TGTGCCAGCCAGAGCAGGGAACTCGATGGCTACACCTTC	CASQSRELDGYTF
TRBV29-1	NA	TRBJ1-1	NA	TGCAGCGTTTGGGGCAGGGTAGATTGGACTGAAGCTTTCTTT	CSVWGRVDWTEAFF
TRBV2	TRBD2	TRBJ2-3	NA	TGTGCCAGCAGTGAAGAGCGGCTAGCGGGAGATACGCAGTATTTT	CASSEERLAGDTQYF
TRBV27	TRBD2	TRBJ2-7	many	TGTGCCAGCAGTTATCTAGCGGGAGCCTCCTACGAGCAGTACTTC	CASSYLAGASYEQYF
TRBV28	TRBD1	TRBJ2-2	many	TGTGCCAGCAGTGCGACAGGGAGTCCGACCGGGGAGCTGTTTTTT	CASSATGSPTGELFF
TRBV12-3/TRBV12-4	TRBD2	TRBJ2-2	many	TGTGCCAGCAGAATGTTACTAGCGGGCGGCACCGGGGAGCTGTTTTTT	CASRMLLAGGTGELFF
TRBV11-2	NA	TRBJ2-7	few	TGTGCCAGCAGGGGACTCGGCGGCGAGCAGTACTTC	CASRGLGGEQYF
TRBV28	NA	TRBJ2-1	many	TGTGCCAGCAGTTTTATGATGAATGGGCAGTTCTTC	CASSFMMNGQFF
TRBV19	NA	TRBJ2-7	NA	TGTGCCAGTAGTATTCAGGGGAGCTCCTACGAGCAGTACTTC	CASSIQGSSYEQYF
TRBV7-9	TRBD1	TRBJ2-7	many	TGTGCCAGCAGCCCTTCGGGACAGGTCCGGGTCGAGCAGTACTTC	CASSPSGQVRVEQYF
TRBV19	TRBD2	TRBJ2-3	few	TGTGCCAGTAATAAGGCGGGAGTGACAGATACGCAGTATTTT	CASNKAGVTDTQYF
TRBV29-1	NA	TRBJ2-1	many	TGCAGCGTTGAAATAGAAAATGAGCAGTTCTTC	CSVEIENEQFF
TRBV24-1	TRBD1	TRBJ2-2	many	TGTGCCACCAGTGATTCAATCGACAGGGTGAACACCGGGGAGCTGTTTTTT	CATSDSIDRVNTGELFF
TRBV9	TRBD1	TRBJ2-3	NA	TGTGCCAGCGCACGAGGGGGCTTGCTGGGCTCCCCATTCACAGATACGCAGTATTTT	CASARGGLLGSPFTDTQYF
TRBV6-1	NA	TRBJ1-2	many	TGTGCCAGCAGCCCCCTTGAATGGGGCTACACCTTC	CASSPLEWGYTF
TRBV27	TRBD2	TRBJ2-1	many	TGTGCCAGCAGTTCGAGCGGGAGCTCCTACAATGAGCAGTTCTTC	CASSSSGSSYNEQFF
TRBV20-1	NA	TRBJ1-5	many	TGCAGTGCTCCCCGACAGGCCGATCAGCCCCAGCATTTT	CSAPRQADQPQHF
TRBV27	NA	TRBJ1-1	many	TGTGCCAGCAGTTTGAATTACGGGGCGCACACTGAAGCTTTCTTT	CASSLNYGAHTEAFF
TRBV27	NA	TRBJ1-2	many	TGTGCCAGCAGTTTATCCGGGGCAGAGGTCCTCTATGGCTACACCTTC	CASSLSGAEVLYGYTF
TRBV5-1	TRBD1	TRBJ2-2	NA	TGCGCCAGCAGCTGGACAGGGGCCGGGGTCACCGGGGAGCTGTTTTTT	CASSWTGAGVTGELFF
TRBV20-1	TRBD1	TRBJ2-7	many	TGCAGTGCTAGAGACCCGGGACAGGGAGCGAGTTACGAGCAGTACTTC	CSARDPGQGASYEQYF
TRBV3-1	NA	TRBJ2-7	many	TGTGCCAGCAGCCAAGGAGTGGGAGGTCCGATGGGCTACGAGCAGTACTTC	CASSQGVGGPMGYEQYF
TRBV2	NA	TRBJ1-5	many	TGTGCCAGCAGCGAAGGGACAAATCAGCCCCAGCATTTT	CASSEGTNQPQHF
TRBV5-1	TRBD1	TRBJ1-4	once	TGCGCCAGCAGTTCATCGGGGGACAGACCAAATGAAAAACTGTTTTTT	CASSSSGDRPNEKLFF
TRBV12-5	NA	TRBJ1-1	many	TGTGCTAGTGGTTTGGTACTAGGACAGCAAAAGAACACCGAAGCTTTCTTT	CASGLVLGQQKNTEAFF
TRBV6-1	TRBD2	TRBJ2-1	many	TGTGCCAGCAGATCACTAGCGGGAGGGTACAATGAGCAGTTCTTC	CASRSLAGGYNEQFF
TRBV7-9	NA	TRBJ2-1	few	TGTGCCAGCAGCGCGCGACTAGGGCGGAACAATGAGCAGTTCTTC	CASSARLGRNNEQFF
TRBV24-1	TRBD1	TRBJ2-1	many	TGTGCCACCAGTGCCAGGGGGAATGAGCAGTTCTTC	CATSARGNEQFF
TRBV29-1	NA	TRBJ2-2	many	TGCAGCGTTGTTTGGTTTGAGACGAACACCGGGGAGCTGTTTTTT	CSVVWFETNTGELFF
TRBV28	TRBD1	TRBJ1-1	many	TGTGCCAGCAGTCGCCTTCACAATGACAGGGACACTGAAGCTTTCTTT	CASSRLHNDRDTEAFF
TRBV2	TRBD2	TRBJ2-1	many	TGTGCCAGCAGTTGGACTAGCGGGAGGGCCGAAGATGAGCAGTTCTTC	CASSWTSGRAEDEQFF
TRBV20-1	NA	TRBJ2-1	many	TGCAGTGCTAGAGCACCGAGTGGGGGGTCTTCCTACAATGAGCAGTTCTTC	CSARAPSGGSSYNEQFF
TRBV20-1	NA	TRBJ2-3	many	TGCAGTGCTTACGGGAGCTTTACGGATACGCAGTATTTT	CSAYGSFTDTQYF
TRBV5-1	TRBD1	TRBJ2-7	few	TGCGCCAGCAGCTGGGACAGGGGCCCGTACGAGCAGTACTTC	CASSWDRGPYEQYF
TRBV6-5	TRBD2	TRBJ2-2	NA	TGTGCCAGCAGTTACTCCTTTCATTGGGGGGGGGGCGGGGAGCTGTTTTTT	CASSYSFHWGGGGELFF
TRBV19	NA	TRBJ2-6	NA	TGTGCCAGTAGTATAGGTCTTGTCTCTGGGGCCAACGTCCTGACTTTC	CASSIGLVSGANVLTF
TRBV7-9	NA	TRBJ2-3	many	TGTGCCAGCAGCGTCATCGGACACCTCACAGATACGCAGTATTTT	CASSVIGHLTDTQYF
TRBV2	TRBD2	TRBJ2-5	NA	TGTGCCAGCAGCGGATCTAGCGGGAGGGCGGGGACCCAGTACTTC	CASSGSSGRAGTQYF
TRBV29-1	NA	TRBJ2-1	many	TGCAGCGCAGGCAGGGGAATTAATGAGCAGTTCTTC	CSAGRGINEQFF
TRBV20-1	NA	TRBJ1-3	few	TGCAGTGCTAGACCTCTGGGAAACACCATATATTTT	CSARPLGNTIYF
TRBV5-1	TRBD2	TRBJ2-1	many	TGCGCCAGCAGCTTGACTAGCGGGAGGGGTTACAATGAGCAGTTCTTC	CASSLTSGRGYNEQFF
TRBV11-2	TRBD1	TRBJ2-7	many	TGTGCCAGCAGCTCACCAGGGGGTACTAGCTCCTACGAGCAGTACTTC	CASSSPGGTSSYEQYF
TRBV19	NA	TRBJ2-3	many	TGTGCCAGTCGCGCTAGATCTAGCACAGATACGCAGTATTTT	CASRARSSTDTQYF
TRBV5-6	NA	TRBJ1-5	many	TGTGCCAGCAGCTTACAGCTCTATAGCAATCAGCCCCAGCATTTT	CASSLQLYSNQPQHF